The clone carrying this T cell receptor (beta chain) was seen only a few times. The data were taken from a study of response to subunit inactivated influenza vaccine. Trimming pared 8 bases from V and 2 bases from J, leaving 21 bases between. Germline CDR1 and CDR2: MNHEY and SVGEGT. The CDR3 is made up of 17 amino acids. TCRdb itself ran the RT-PCR reads through MiXCR, one entry per CDR3 protein. The sample yields more than 600,000 distinct CDR3 sequences, less than 20% seen once. The receptor was isolated from a man in his fifties or sixties who received an inactivated influenza vaccine. This chain joins TRBV6-2 or TRBV6-3 and TRBJ2-2; D tentatively fits TRBD1 or TRBD2 (6 bases each). The sequencing used PBMCs from blood, collected roughly 5 days after vaccination. The DNA of the CDR3 is TGTGCCAGCGGACCCCTTCGAGGGGGGCTTAACACCGGGGAGCTGTTTTTT. Amino acid sequence: CASGPLRGGLNTGELFF.